The source of this T cell receptor beta chain is a study of blood T cell repertoires in COVID-19. The CDR3 loop spans 14 amino acids. In germline, CDR1 is MNHEY, CDR2 SVGEGT. V was trimmed by 4 bases and J by 6 bases, leaving 16 bases between them. The data were produced by immunoSEQ multiplex PCR, yet TCRdb's version contains in-frame clones alone and is incomplete. The sample shows 200,000 to 250,000 clones, roughly 80% of them seen only once. The chain combines TRBV6-2 or TRBV6-3 with TRBJ2-7; D is possibly TRBD1 (5 bases). This sequence originates from a woman at least 80 years old with active or convalescent COVID-19. The sample consisted of peripheral blood. DNA of the CDR3: TGTGCCAGCAGTTCCGCATTCCCCAGGGCCGAGCAGTACTTC. As protein: CASSSAFPRAEQYF.